This T cell receptor (beta chain) emerged from a study of cytomegalovirus exposure and HLA in healthy donors. This CDR3 comprises 15 residues. V lost 0 bases and J 8 bases, leaving 11 bases between the germline ends. Looked up from germline, CDR1 is MGHDK and CDR2 is SYGVNS. The primer mix had 60 Vbeta and 13 Jbeta primers. Clones were sequenced by immunoSEQ multiplex PCR, and TCRdb holds only the in-frame ones, with some missing. Of roughly 100,000 clones listed, 76% are singletons. Sequencing used PBMCs. The chain couples TRBV25-1 to TRBJ1-6, with D perhaps TRBD1 (6 bases). The receptor comes from a woman aged 18-30 years in good health and CMV-seropositive. This CDR3 reads CASSEYRGPDSPLHF. The CDR3 nucleotides are TGTGCCAGCAGTGAATACAGGGGCCCTGATTCACCCCTCCACTTT.